This T cell receptor (beta chain) was obtained from a study of blood T cells in healthy people across ages. Comment on this clonotype: A junction end diverges from the germline sequence, so it may reflect a read error.

The CDR3 loop spans 18 amino acids. Germline CDR1 SGHTA, CDR2 FQGNSA. With a J-beta primer mix and a sample-barcoded 5' primer, a second PCR ran about 7 to 11 cycles. Each CDR3 protein gets one entry after TCRdb re-called the 5' RACE reads with MiXCR. The sample has approximately 1.5 million distinct CDR3 sequences, roughly 43% seen once. The gene calls are TRBV7-2 and TRBJ2-1; TRBD1 matches at 7 bases. Sequencing used blood. The sequence derives from a woman between 18 and 29 years old in good health. The CDR3 reads CVSRARGQLQSSYNEQFF. The CDR3 region has the DNA TGTGTCAGCAGAGCGAGGGGACAGCTTCAAAGCTCCTACAATGAGCAGTTCTTC.